The source of this T cell receptor beta chain is a study of beta chain features in type 1 diabetes. As to this clone: Its target is unknown.

Reverse transcribing all isolated RNA meant expressed TCRB transcripts were sequenced. Repertoires were generated with immunoSEQ multiplex PCR, while TCRdb's copy carries only in-frame clones and drops some. The sample contains around 260,000 clones, about 23% of which appear only once. The CDR3 runs to 17 residues. Germline V CDR1 and CDR2: KGHSH, LQKENI. The V end was cut by 3 bases, the J end by 0 bases, with 18 bases between. Study-wide findings and caveats: Resolution of whether HLA type affects TCRB rearrangement was not achieved here. There were fewer insertions and more deletions at the VDJ junctions of type 1 diabetes patients. In comparison with healthy donors, patients had naive, central memory and Treg TCRB repertoires that appeared more similar. Within each of all four CD4+ subsets, Type 1 diabetes patients had TCRB CDR3s that were moderately but significantly shorter.

V is TRBV18 and J is TRBJ2-7, with TRBD2 as a possible D gene (5 bases). Input material: naive CD4+ T cells from blood. The source of this sequence is a woman aged 25 to 45 with type 1 diabetes. CDR3 region: CASSPYWLAPSSYEQYF. In nucleotides, the CDR3 is TGTGCCAGCTCACCTTATTGGCTAGCACCCAGCTCCTACGAGCAGTACTTC.